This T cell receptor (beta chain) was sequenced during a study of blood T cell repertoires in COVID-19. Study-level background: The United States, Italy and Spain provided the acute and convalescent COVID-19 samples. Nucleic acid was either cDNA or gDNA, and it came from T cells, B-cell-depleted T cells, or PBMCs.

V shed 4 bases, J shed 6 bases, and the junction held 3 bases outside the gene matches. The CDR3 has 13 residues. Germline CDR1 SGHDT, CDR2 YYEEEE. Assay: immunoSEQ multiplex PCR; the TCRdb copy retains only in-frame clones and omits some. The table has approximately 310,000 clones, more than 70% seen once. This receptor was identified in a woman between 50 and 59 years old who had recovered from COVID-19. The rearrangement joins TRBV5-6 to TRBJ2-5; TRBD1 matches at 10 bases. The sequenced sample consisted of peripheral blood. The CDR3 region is CASSGTGVKTQYF. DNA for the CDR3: TGTGCCAGCAGCGGGACAGGGGTAAAGACCCAGTACTTC.